Listed here are 18 T cell receptor beta chains from one sample, sequenced in a study of T cell responses to AZD1222 COVID-19 vaccine. Assay: immunoSEQ multiplex PCR; the TCRdb copy retains only in-frame clones and omits some. The sample includes about 120,000 clones, 85% to 90% of them seen just once. This sample comprised peripheral blood, obtained on day 0 of AZD1222 vaccination. The receptors stem from an adult in good health.

This chain uses TRBV18 with TRBJ1-4; a weak D match, TRBD1 (5 bases). Deletions cut 5 bases from V and 8 bases from J, with 15 bases between. CDR1 KGHSH and CDR2 LQKENI come from the germline V gene. The CDR3 length is 14 residues. The CDR3 reads CASSSTGLGEKLFF. The CDR3 DNA follows: TGTGCCAGCTCAAGTACAGGCCTCGGAGAAAAACTGTTTTTT.

This rearrangement joins TRBV28 to TRBJ2-5, with 11 nucleotides matching TRBD2. The CDR3 sequence is 16 residues long. Trimming took 6 bases from V and 7 from J; bases not matched to a gene: 13. Looked up from germline, CDR1 is MDHEN and CDR2 is SYDVKM. CDR3 amino acids: CASSGPGLAGRGTQYF. The CDR3 bases are TGTGCCAGCAGCGGCCCCGGACTAGCGGGTAGAGGGACCCAGTACTTC.

This chain uses TRBV2 with TRBJ1-1; D gene ambiguous. Trimming cost V 7 bases and J 0 bases, with 9 bases left between them. CDR1 and CDR2 (germline): SNHLY, FYNNEI. The CDR3 spans 13 residues. CDR3 region: CASIATLNTEAFF. The DNA of the CDR3 is TGTGCCAGCATCGCTACATTGAACACTGAAGCTTTCTTT.

The genes are TRBV5-4 and TRBJ2-3, with TRBD2 matching over 14 bases. The CDR3 runs 16 residues. V was clipped by 3 bases and J by 5 bases; unmatched bases: 5. Per germline, CDR1 SGHNT and CDR2 YYREEE (reference sequence). Here the CDR3 reads CASSSGLAGGRDTQYF. DNA for the CDR3: TGTGCCAGCAGCTCCGGACTAGCGGGAGGCAGAGATACGCAGTATTTT.

The rearrangement uses TRBV5-4 and TRBJ2-5; D may correspond to TRBD1 or TRBD2 (5 bases each). Germline V gene data show CDR1 as SGHNT and CDR2 as YYREEE (reference sequence). Trimming pared 3 bases from V and 5 bases from J, leaving 14 bases between. The CDR3 has 14 amino acids. The CDR3 coding sequence is TGTGCCAGCAGCTCCCACGGGGCTGGCGAGACCCAGTACTTC. Translating it yields CASSSHGAGETQYF.

This chain joins TRBV28 and TRBJ1-6; D unresolved. This CDR3 has 12 residues. The germline V and J ends were trimmed by 7 bases and 8 bases, with 9 bases remaining between them. Germline V gene data show CDR1 as MDHEN and CDR2 as SYDVKM. CDR3 amino acids: CASNRGDSPLHF. CDR3 nucleotides: TGTGCCAGCAACCGCGGGGATTCACCCCTCCACTTT.

The V call is TRBV4-1, the J call TRBJ1-2, with 8 bases that match TRBD1. The CDR3 covers 15 residues. Germline assignment: CDR1 MGHRA and CDR2 YSYEKL. J gave up 4 bases and V 0 bases, and 4 bases lay outside the gene matches. CDR3 in amino acids: CASSQEQGDLYGYTF. Written as DNA, the CDR3 is TGCGCCAGCAGCCAAGAACAGGGGGACCTCTATGGCTACACCTTC.

The genes are TRBV29-1 and TRBJ2-1; 7 bases map to TRBD1. In germline, CDR1 is SQVTM, CDR2 ANQGSEA. The trim removed 8 bases at V and 3 bases at J, leaving 10 bases unmatched. The CDR3 is made up of 14 amino acids. CDR3 amino acids: CSTTDRDDYNEQFF. In DNA form, the CDR3 reads TGCAGCACAACTGACAGGGACGACTACAATGAGCAGTTCTTC.

This clone appeared once. The J gene is TRBJ2-7, the V gene TRBV28, with TRBD2 matching 7 bases. In germline, CDR1 is MDHEN, CDR2 SYDVKM. The CDR3 extends over 16 amino acids. V shed 4 bases, J shed 6 bases, and the junction held 15 bases outside the gene matches. The CDR3 loop is CASSSPGLHRLGEQYF. The CDR3 bases are TGTGCCAGCAGTTCACCGGGACTACACCGCCTCGGCGAGCAGTACTTC.

The sample holds a few counts of this clone. The J gene is TRBJ1-2, the V gene TRBV7-2, with D maybe TRBD1 (5 bases). Germline V gene data show CDR1 as SGHTA and CDR2 as FQGNSA. This CDR3 has 16 amino acids. The V end was cut by 1 base, the J end by 4 bases, with 16 bases between. For the CDR3, the DNA is TGTGCCAGCAGCTTAGAGGGCAGGGTAGGTGGCTATGGCTACACCTTC. It translates to CASSLEGRVGGYGYTF.

The gene calls are TRBV24-1 and TRBJ2-5, with D tentatively TRBD1 or TRBD2 (5 bases each). The germline gives CDR1 KGHDR, CDR2 SFDVKD. There are 13 residues in the CDR3. Trimming pared 4 bases from V and 6 bases from J, leaving 11 bases between. The CDR3 loop reads CATSDGARKTQYF. CDR3 bases: TGTGCCACCAGTGACGGGGCTAGGAAGACCCAGTACTTC.

The V gene is TRBV3-1 (or the pseudogene TRBV3-2), the J gene TRBJ1-3, with TRBD1 as a possible D gene (5 bases). Germline V gene data show CDR1 as LGHDT and CDR2 as YNNKEL (reference sequence). Trimming left V 1 base short and J 2 bases short, with 12 bases between. CDR3 length equals 16 residues. Here the CDR3 reads CASSQATGGAGNTIYF. CDR3 DNA sequence: TGTGCCAGCAGCCAAGCAACCGGGGGGGCTGGAAACACCATATATTTT.

The V and J genes are TRBV6-2 or TRBV6-3 and TRBJ2-5; the D gene is possibly TRBD1 (6 bases). The CDR3 length is 17 residues. Trimming removed 4 bases at V and 1 base at J, with 19 bases between. Per the germline V gene, CDR1 is MNHEY and CDR2 is SVGEGT. CDR3 protein: CASSSRRRRGFQETQYF. The CDR3 DNA reads TGTGCCAGCAGTTCTCGTCGCCGCAGGGGTTTCCAAGAGACCCAGTACTTC.

The rearrangement joins TRBV27 to TRBJ2-3, with 9 positions matching TRBD2. V gave up 2 bases and J gave up 1 base; unmatched junction bases: 1. Germline assignment: CDR1 MNHEY and CDR2 SMNVEV (reference sequence). The CDR3 consists of 15 residues. For the CDR3, the DNA is TGTGCCAGCAGTTTACTAGCGGGGCGCACAGATACGCAGTATTTT. Its protein product is CASSLLAGRTDTQYF.

Comment on this clone: The germline gene is not matched at one end of the junction; a read error may be the cause. The rearrangement uses TRBV5-1 and TRBJ2-7; no firm D call. CDR1 and CDR2 (germline): SGHRS, YFSETQ. This CDR3 is built from 13 residues. In DNA, the CDR3 is TGCGTCAGCAGCTTGGTGGGGTCGAGCGAGCAGTACTTC. Translating gives CVSSLVGSSEQYF.

J is TRBJ2-7 and V is TRBV9; D call uncertain. The CDR3 length is 14 residues. The germline V gene encodes CDR1 SGDLS and CDR2 YYNGEE. V gave up 4 bases and J gave up 2 bases, with 13 bases separating them. The CDR3 sequence: CASSPQATTYEQYF. CDR3 in DNA: TGTGCCAGCAGCCCTCAGGCCACTACCTACGAGCAGTACTTC.

This sequence joins TRBV28 and TRBJ1-1; the match to TRBD1 covers 11 bases. The CDR3 length is 15 residues. Germline V gene sequence: CDR1 MDHEN, CDR2 SYDVKM. The V gene end was trimmed by 3 bases and the J gene end by 4 bases; junction bases not matched to a gene: 4. The CDR3 protein is CASSFLGTGGTEAFF. CDR3 sequence (DNA): TGTGCCAGCAGTTTCTTAGGGACAGGGGGCACTGAAGCTTTCTTT.

The CDR3, as DNA: TGTGCCAGCAGCGTAGGGGCGCAGAGCTCCTATAATTCACCCCTCCACTTT. Protein sequence: CASSVGAQSSYNSPLHF. The rearrangement links TRBV9 to TRBJ1-6, with D unresolved. The germline gives CDR1 SGDLS, CDR2 YYNGEE. The germline V and J ends were trimmed by 0 bases and 0 bases, with 10 bases remaining between them. This CDR3 region has 17 residues.